This is a list of T cell receptor beta chains from one sample in a study of identifying expanded T cells in peripheral blood. Profiling relied on immunoSEQ multiplex PCR, and the TCRdb table lists in-frame clones only, not all of them. The sample holds more than 75,000 clones, 88% seen once. Sample: blood. The receptors shown here come from a person between 18 and 70 years old in good health. Each CDR3 is given with its conserved first and last residue. The D gene is left open where the match is weak. Clone size is given for some rows only: seen once, a few or many times, or a class if the clone is expanded.

v_call,j_call,d_call,clone_size,cdr3_nt,cdr3_aa
TRBV6-7,TRBJ2-5,.,.,TGTGCCAGCATCCTTCCGCTGCCCCAGTACTTC,CASILPLPQYF
TRBV28,TRBJ2-7,.,.,TGTGCCAGCAGTTCTCGCTATTCCCAGCAGTACTTC,CASSSRYSQQYF
TRBV6-5,TRBJ2-4,.,once,TGTGCCAGCAGTAGGTCAGGACCAGCCAAAAACATTCAGTACTTC,CASSRSGPAKNIQYF
TRBV5-1,TRBJ2-7,.,.,TGCGCCAGCAGCTTGGAACAGGTGTACGAGCAGTACTTC,CASSLEQVYEQYF
TRBV9,TRBJ1-4,TRBD1,.,TGTGCCAGCAGCGTCGGAGGGACAGCGAATGAAAAACTGTTTTTT,CASSVGGTANEKLFF
TRBV20-1,TRBJ2-1,.,.,TGCAGTAGCGGCTACTACAATGAGCAGTTCTTC,CSSGYYNEQFF
TRBV11-2,TRBJ2-5,TRBD1,once,TGTGCCAGCAGCCTCGACAGGGGGCGAGAGACCCAGTACTTC,CASSLDRGRETQYF
TRBV10-1,TRBJ2-7,.,.,TGCGCCACCTCAGAAGGCTCCTACGAGCAGTACTTC,CATSEGSYEQYF
TRBV14,TRBJ2-7,.,.,TGTGCCAGCAGCCGAGCCGGGGTAGCCTACGAGCAGTACTTC,CASSRAGVAYEQYF
TRBV2,TRBJ2-7,TRBD1,.,TGTGCCAGCAGCGGACAGGGGCGACAGTACTTC,CASSGQGRQYF
TRBV5-6,TRBJ2-7,.,.,TGTGCCAGCAGCTCCTACCGCCAGGGGTCATACGAGCAGTACTTC,CASSSYRQGSYEQYF
TRBV11-2,TRBJ2-5,TRBD1,.,TGTGCCAGCAGCCAGGACAGGGGGTACCAAGAGACCCAGTACTTC,CASSQDRGYQETQYF
TRBV9,TRBJ2-7,.,.,TGTGCCAGCAGCGTAGCTGACAGTCCCTACGAGCAGTACTTC,CASSVADSPYEQYF
TRBV7-9,TRBJ2-2,.,.,TGTGCCAGCAGCTTAAAGGGAGTTGGGCTTAACACCGGGGAGCTGTTTTTT,CASSLKGVGLNTGELFF
TRBV10-1,TRBJ2-5,.,.,TGCGCCAGCAGTGTAGGGGGGCCGAGAGGGACCCAGTACTTC,CASSVGGPRGTQYF
TRBV4-3,TRBJ2-3,.,.,TGCGCCAGCAGCCAAATGACAACAGATACGCAGTATTTT,CASSQMTTDTQYF
TRBV6-1,TRBJ1-5,TRBD1,.,TGTGCCAGCAGTGAGGGACAGGGGGCAGGACAGCCCCAGCATTTT,CASSEGQGAGQPQHF
TRBV27,TRBJ2-7,TRBD1,.,TGTGCCACCCCCGGGACAGGCACCTACGAGCAGTACTTC,CATPGTGTYEQYF
TRBV28,TRBJ1-4,.,.,TGTGCCAGCAGTTTAGCCGGGACCCATGCAACTAATGAAAAACTGTTTTTT,CASSLAGTHATNEKLFF
TRBV5-8,TRBJ2-2,TRBD1,.,TGTGCCAGCAGCTTCTTGACAGGGAGCTCGTCCGGGGAGCTGTTTTTT,CASSFLTGSSSGELFF
TRBV15,TRBJ1-2,.,.,TGTGCCACCAGCAAAAGGGGAACAGTGGCCAACTATGGCTACACCTTC,CATSKRGTVANYGYTF
TRBV6-1,TRBJ1-1,.,.,TGTGCCAGCAGTGAAATCAGTTTGGGCCTTGGGGCTTTCTTT,CASSEISLGLGAFF
TRBV28,TRBJ2-1,TRBD2,once,TGTGCCAGCAGTTTAACCCCCACAGAGCGGGAGTTTAGCGATGAGCAGTTCTTC,CASSLTPTEREFSDEQFF
TRBV7-9,TRBJ2-3,.,.,TGTGCCAGCAGCTTACTGGATTTCACAGATACGCAGTATTTT,CASSLLDFTDTQYF
TRBV30,TRBJ2-5,TRBD1,.,TGTGCCTGGAGTGCGAGCGGCAGGGGGCAGACCCAGTACTTC,CAWSASGRGQTQYF
TRBV10-3,TRBJ2-7,.,.,TGTGCCATCAGGGGGGAGTTAGGCGAGCAGTACTTC,CAIRGELGEQYF
TRBV5-8,TRBJ1-1,.,.,TGTGCCAGCAGCCCAAGGGCCCTGAACACTGAAGCTTTCTTT,CASSPRALNTEAFF
TRBV7-3,TRBJ2-5,.,.,TGTGCCAGCAGCCAAGGGGTGGCAGAGACCCAGTACTTC,CASSQGVAETQYF
TRBV6-1,TRBJ1-2,.,.,TGTGCCAGCAGGCGACAGGAACCTAACAACTATGGCTACACCTTC,CASRRQEPNNYGYTF
TRBV27,TRBJ1-5,.,.,TGTGCCAGCAGTTTCGTCAATCAGCCCCAGCATTTT,CASSFVNQPQHF
TRBV2,TRBJ1-1,.,.,TGTGCCAGCAGTCGCTGGCAAATAATACCTGAAGCTTTCTTT,CASSRWQIIPEAFF
TRBV15,TRBJ1-6,.,.,TGTGCCACCAGCAAATCCCGGACTAATTCACCCCTCCACTTT,CATSKSRTNSPLHF
TRBV7-9,TRBJ1-2,.,.,TGTGCCAGCAGCTTAGTTTCGCAGGCAAACTATGGCTACACCTTC,CASSLVSQANYGYTF
TRBV9,TRBJ2-3,.,.,TGTGCCAGCAGCGTAGGGGAGACCACAGATACGCAGTATTTT,CASSVGETTDTQYF
TRBV27,TRBJ2-7,.,.,TGTGCCAGCAGTCGCGGGTACGAGCAGTACTTC,CASSRGYEQYF
TRBV6-5,TRBJ2-1,.,.,TGTGCCAGCAGTAGGACACCTAACAATGAGCAGTTCTTC,CASSRTPNNEQFF
TRBV10-3,TRBJ2-1,TRBD2,.,TGTGCCATCAGCACTAGCGGGGGTCATGAGCAGTTCTTC,CAISTSGGHEQFF
TRBV30,TRBJ1-5,.,.,TGTGCCTGGAATCCTGGGAGCAATCAGCCCCAGCATTTT,CAWNPGSNQPQHF
TRBV10-1,TRBJ2-7,.,.,TGCGCCAGCAGCTTGGCGGGGACCCCGCACGAGCAGTACTTC,CASSLAGTPHEQYF
TRBV10-3,TRBJ1-2,.,.,TGTGCCATCAGTCAGGGACAAGACTATGGCTACACCTTC,CAISQGQDYGYTF
TRBV7-2,TRBJ2-3,.,.,TGTGCCAGCAGCTTAGATGGCGCTAGCACAGATACGCAGTATTTT,CASSLDGASTDTQYF
TRBV6-6,TRBJ1-6,.,.,TGTGCCAGCACCCCTTATGCCGGAAGATCACCCCTCCACTTT,CASTPYAGRSPLHF
TRBV7-3,TRBJ2-3,TRBD1,once,TGTGCCAGCAGCTTAGGGGGGACAGGGGCAGATACGCAGTATTTT,CASSLGGTGADTQYF
TRBV7-9,TRBJ1-4,.,.,TGTGCCAGCAGCCGTAAAATTAATGAAAAACTGTTTTTT,CASSRKINEKLFF
TRBV7-3,TRBJ2-2,.,.,TGTGCCAGCAGCGAATCGGGTGGGGAGCTGTTTTTT,CASSESGGELFF
TRBV10-2,TRBJ1-1,TRBD1,once,TGCGCCAGCACCTGGAGACAGGGAGGGACTGAAGCTTTCTTT,CASTWRQGGTEAFF
TRBV6-4,TRBJ2-1,TRBD2,.,TGTGCCAGCAGTGAGGGAGCGGGGGAATACAATGAGCAGTTCTTC,CASSEGAGEYNEQFF
TRBV5-4,TRBJ2-5,TRBD1,.,TGTGCCAGCAGCTCCAGGGGGCGCGGGAAGACCCAGTACTTC,CASSSRGRGKTQYF
TRBV7-3,TRBJ2-5,.,.,TGTGCCAGCAGCCCCGACCGGGAGACCCAGTACTTC,CASSPDRETQYF
TRBV21-1,TRBJ1-1,.,.,TGTGCCAGCAGCAAAGCCACAGGGGACACTGAAGCTTTCTTT,CASSKATGDTEAFF
TRBV5-1,TRBJ1-6,TRBD1,.,TGCGCCAGCAGCCCTGGGACAGGGACGAATTCACCCCTCCACTTT,CASSPGTGTNSPLHF
TRBV28,TRBJ1-1,TRBD1,once,TGTGCCAGCAGTTCCCGGGACAGCCATGAAGCTTTCTTT,CASSSRDSHEAFF